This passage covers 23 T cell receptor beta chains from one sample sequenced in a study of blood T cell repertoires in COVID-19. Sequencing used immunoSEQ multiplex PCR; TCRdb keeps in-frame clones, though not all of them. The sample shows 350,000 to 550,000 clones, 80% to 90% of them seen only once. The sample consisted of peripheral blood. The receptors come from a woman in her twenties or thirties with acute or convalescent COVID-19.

CDR3 region: CASRPGTRGTYEQFF. CDR3 in DNA: TGTGCCAGCAGGCCTGGGACTAGAGGAACTTATGAGCAGTTCTTC. The J gene is TRBJ2-1, the V gene TRBV2; 8 positions agree with TRBD2. There are 15 residues in the CDR3. With V trimmed by 6 bases and J by 8 bases, 12 bases remained unmatched. Looked up from germline, CDR1 is SNHLY and CDR2 is FYNNEI.

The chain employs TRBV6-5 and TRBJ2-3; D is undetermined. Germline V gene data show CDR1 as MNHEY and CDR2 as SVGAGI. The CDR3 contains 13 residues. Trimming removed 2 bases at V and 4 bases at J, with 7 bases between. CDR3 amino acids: CASSYVAADTQYF. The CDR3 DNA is TGTGCCAGCAGTTACGTGGCCGCAGATACGCAGTATTTT.

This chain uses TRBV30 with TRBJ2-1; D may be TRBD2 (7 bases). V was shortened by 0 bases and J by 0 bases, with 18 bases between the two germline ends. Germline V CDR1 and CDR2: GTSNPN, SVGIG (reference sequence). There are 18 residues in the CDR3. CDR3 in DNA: TGTGCCTGGAGTGTACTGGCGGGGGCCCTAGACTCCTACAATGAGCAGTTCTTC. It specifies CAWSVLAGALDSYNEQFF. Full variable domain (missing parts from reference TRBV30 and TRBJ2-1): SQTIHQWPATLVQPVGSPLSLECTVEGTSNPNLYWYRQAAGRGLQLLFYSVGIGQISSEVPQNLSASRPQDRQFILSSKKLLLSDSGFYLCAWSVLAGALDSYNEQFFGPGTRLTVL.

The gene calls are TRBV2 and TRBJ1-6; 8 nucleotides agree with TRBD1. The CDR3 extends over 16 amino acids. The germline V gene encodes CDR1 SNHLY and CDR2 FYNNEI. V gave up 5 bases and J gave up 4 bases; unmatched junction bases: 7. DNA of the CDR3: TGTGCCAGCAGTAGCACCCGGACAGGGTATAATTCACCCCTCCACTTT. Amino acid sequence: CASSSTRTGYNSPLHF.

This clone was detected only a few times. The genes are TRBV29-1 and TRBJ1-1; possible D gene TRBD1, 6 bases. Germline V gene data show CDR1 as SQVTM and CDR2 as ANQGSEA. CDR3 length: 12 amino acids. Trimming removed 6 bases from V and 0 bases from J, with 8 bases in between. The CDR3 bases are TGCAGCGTCACAGGGATGAACACTGAAGCTTTCTTT. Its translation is CSVTGMNTEAFF.

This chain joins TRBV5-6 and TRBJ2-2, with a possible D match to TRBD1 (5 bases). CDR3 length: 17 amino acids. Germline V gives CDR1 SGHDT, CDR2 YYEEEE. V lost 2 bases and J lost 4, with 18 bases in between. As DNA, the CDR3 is TGTGCCAGCAGCTTTTCCCGGCAGGGTGTACGCACCGGGGAGCTGTTTTTT. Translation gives CASSFSRQGVRTGELFF.

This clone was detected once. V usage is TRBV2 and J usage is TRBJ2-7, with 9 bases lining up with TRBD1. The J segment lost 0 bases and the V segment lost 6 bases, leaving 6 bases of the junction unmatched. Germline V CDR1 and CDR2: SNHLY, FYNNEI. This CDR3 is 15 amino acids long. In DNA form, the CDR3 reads TGTGCCAGCAGCTGGGGACAGGGAGCCTCCTACGAGCAGTACTTC. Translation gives CASSWGQGASYEQYF. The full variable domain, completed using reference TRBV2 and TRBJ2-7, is EPEVTQTPSHQVTQMGQEVILRCVPISNHLYFYWYRQILGQKVEFLVSFYNNEISEKSEIFDDQFSVERPDGSNFTLKIRSTKLEDSAMYFCASSWGQGASYEQYFGPGTRLTVT.

The DNA for the CDR3 is TGTGCCAGCAGCCCTCCCCGGCGGGGGGGTGGTACTGAAGCTTTCTTT. Its translation is CASSPPRRGGGTEAFF. The gene calls are TRBV28 and TRBJ1-1; D is possibly TRBD1 (5 bases). The CDR3 extends over 16 amino acids. Per germline, CDR1 MDHEN and CDR2 SYDVKM. V gave up 6 bases and J gave up 5 bases, with 22 bases separating them. The full variable domain, completed using reference TRBV28 and TRBJ1-1, is DVKVTQSSRYLVKRTGEKVFLECVQDMDHENMFWYRQDPGLGLRLIYFSYDVKMKEKGDIPEGYSVSREKKERFSLILESASTNQTSMYLCASSPPRRGGGTEAFFGQGTRLTVV.

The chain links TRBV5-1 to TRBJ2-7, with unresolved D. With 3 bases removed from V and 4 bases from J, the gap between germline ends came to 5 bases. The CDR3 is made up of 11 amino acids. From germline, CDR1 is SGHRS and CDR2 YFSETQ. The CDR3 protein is CASSSGYEQYF. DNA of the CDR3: TGCGCCAGCAGCTCCGGGTACGAGCAGTACTTC.

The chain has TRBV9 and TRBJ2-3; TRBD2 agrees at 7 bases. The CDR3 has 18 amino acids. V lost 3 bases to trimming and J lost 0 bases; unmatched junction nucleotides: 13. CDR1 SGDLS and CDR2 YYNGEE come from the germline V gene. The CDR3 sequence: CASSGSTRGFPSTDTQYF. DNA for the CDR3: TGTGCCAGCAGCGGCTCTACGCGGGGGTTTCCAAGCACAGATACGCAGTATTTT.

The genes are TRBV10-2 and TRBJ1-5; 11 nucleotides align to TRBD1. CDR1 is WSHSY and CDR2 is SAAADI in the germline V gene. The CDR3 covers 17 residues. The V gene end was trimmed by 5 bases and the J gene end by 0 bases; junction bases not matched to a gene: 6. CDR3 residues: CASSPTDRGLSNQPQHF. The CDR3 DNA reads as TGCGCCAGCAGTCCCACGGACAGGGGGCTTAGCAATCAGCCCCAGCATTTT.

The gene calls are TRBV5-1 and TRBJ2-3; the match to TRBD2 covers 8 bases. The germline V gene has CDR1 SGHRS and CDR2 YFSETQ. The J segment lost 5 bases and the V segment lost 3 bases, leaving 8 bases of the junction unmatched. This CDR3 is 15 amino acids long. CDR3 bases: TGCGCCAGCAGCTATTTAGGCCGGGGGGGAGATACGCAGTATTTT. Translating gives CASSYLGRGGDTQYF.

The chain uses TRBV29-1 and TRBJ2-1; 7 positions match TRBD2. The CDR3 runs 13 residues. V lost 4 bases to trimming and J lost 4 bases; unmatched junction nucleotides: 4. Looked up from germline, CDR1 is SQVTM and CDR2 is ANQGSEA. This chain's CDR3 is CSVVGTTYNEQFF. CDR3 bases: TGCAGCGTTGTCGGGACTACTTACAATGAGCAGTTCTTC.

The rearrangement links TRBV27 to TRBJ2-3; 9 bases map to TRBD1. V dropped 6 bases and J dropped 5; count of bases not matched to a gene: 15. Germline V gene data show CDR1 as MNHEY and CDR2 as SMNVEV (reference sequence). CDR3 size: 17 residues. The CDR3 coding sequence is TGTGCCAGCAGGGGGGTGTCGGGCCGGACAGGGGAAGATACGCAGTATTTT. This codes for CASRGVSGRTGEDTQYF.

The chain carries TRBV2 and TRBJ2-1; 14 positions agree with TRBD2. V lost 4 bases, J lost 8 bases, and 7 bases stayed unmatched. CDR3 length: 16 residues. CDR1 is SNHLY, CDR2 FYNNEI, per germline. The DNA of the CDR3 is TGTGCCAGCAGTGGACTAGCGGGGGGGCGGGGCGATGAGCAGTTCTTC. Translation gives CASSGLAGGRGDEQFF.

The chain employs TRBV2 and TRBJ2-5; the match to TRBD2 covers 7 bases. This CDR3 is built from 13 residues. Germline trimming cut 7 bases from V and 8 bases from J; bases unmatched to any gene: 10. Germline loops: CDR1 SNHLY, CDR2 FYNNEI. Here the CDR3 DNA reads TGTGCCAGCACTCGGGCGGGGGAATTAACCCAGTACTTC. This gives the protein CASTRAGELTQYF.

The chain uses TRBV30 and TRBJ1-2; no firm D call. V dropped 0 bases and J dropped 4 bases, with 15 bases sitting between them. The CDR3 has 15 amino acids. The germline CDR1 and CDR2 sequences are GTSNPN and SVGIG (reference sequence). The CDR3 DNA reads TGTGCCTGGAGTGTTTCAGGCCTGGGCCGCTATGGCTACACCTTC. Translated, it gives CAWSVSGLGRYGYTF.

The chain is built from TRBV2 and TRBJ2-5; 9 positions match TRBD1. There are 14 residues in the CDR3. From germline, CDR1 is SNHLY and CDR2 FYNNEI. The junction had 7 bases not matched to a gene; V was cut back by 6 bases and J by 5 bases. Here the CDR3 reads CASRKGQGLETQYF. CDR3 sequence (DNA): TGTGCCAGCAGAAAGGGACAGGGCCTGGAGACCCAGTACTTC.

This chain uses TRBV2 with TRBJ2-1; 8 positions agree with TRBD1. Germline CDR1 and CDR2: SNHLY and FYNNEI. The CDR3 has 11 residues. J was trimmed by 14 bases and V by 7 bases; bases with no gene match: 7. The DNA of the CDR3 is TGTGCCAGCACTCAGGGGGCGCCTGAGTTCTTC. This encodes CASTQGAPEFF.

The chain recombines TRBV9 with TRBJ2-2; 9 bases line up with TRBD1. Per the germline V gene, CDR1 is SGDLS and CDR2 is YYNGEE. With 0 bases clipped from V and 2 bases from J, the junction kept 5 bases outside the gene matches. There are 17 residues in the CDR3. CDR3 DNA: TGTGCCAGCAGCGTAGGCCTACAGGGGGCAAACACCGGGGAGCTGTTTTTT. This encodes CASSVGLQGANTGELFF.

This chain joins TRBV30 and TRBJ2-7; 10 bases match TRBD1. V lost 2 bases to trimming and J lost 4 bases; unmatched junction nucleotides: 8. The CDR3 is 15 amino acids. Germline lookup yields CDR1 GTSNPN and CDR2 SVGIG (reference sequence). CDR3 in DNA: TGTGCCTGGAGTCTTCAGCCGGGACAGGGGTACGAGCAGTACTTC. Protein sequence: CAWSLQPGQGYEQYF.

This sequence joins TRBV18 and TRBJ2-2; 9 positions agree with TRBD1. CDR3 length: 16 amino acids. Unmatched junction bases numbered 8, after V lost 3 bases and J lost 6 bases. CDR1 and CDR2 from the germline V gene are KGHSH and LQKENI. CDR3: CASSPTRDRASGELFF. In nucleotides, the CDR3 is TGTGCCAGCTCACCCACCCGGGACAGGGCGTCCGGGGAGCTGTTTTTT.

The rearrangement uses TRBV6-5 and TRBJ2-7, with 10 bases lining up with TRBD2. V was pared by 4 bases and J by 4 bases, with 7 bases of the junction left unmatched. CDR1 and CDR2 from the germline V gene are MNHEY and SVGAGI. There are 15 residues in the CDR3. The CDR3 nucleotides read TGTGCCAGCAGTTCCCTAGCGGGGGACCCATACGAGCAGTACTTC. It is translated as CASSSLAGDPYEQYF.